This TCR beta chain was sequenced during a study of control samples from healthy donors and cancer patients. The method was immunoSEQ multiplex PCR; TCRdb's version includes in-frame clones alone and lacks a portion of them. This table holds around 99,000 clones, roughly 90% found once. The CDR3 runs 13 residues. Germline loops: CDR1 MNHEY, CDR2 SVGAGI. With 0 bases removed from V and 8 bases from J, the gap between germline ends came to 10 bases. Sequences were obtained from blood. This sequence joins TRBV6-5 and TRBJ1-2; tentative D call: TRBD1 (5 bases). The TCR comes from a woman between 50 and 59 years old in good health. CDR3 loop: CASSYSGVEGYTF. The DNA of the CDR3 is TGTGCCAGCAGTTACTCGGGGGTTGAGGGCTACACCTTC.